This is a list of T cell receptor beta chains from one sample in a study of OX40 agonist ivuxolimab in advanced cancers. Using immunoSEQ multiplex PCR, the repertoire was profiled, and TCRdb retains in-frame clones only, with some absent. The repertoire has over 70,000 clones, around nine tenths of them found once; the top ten carry 1.5% to 2%. The material sequenced was CD4+ or CD8+ T cells sorted from blood, taken in a trial of the OX40 agonist ivuxolimab. The receptor source for this set is an adult with an advanced solid tumor such as melanoma, head and neck, liver or kidney cancer. Each CDR3 is given with its conserved first and last residue. D genes are given only for firm matches. Expanded clones get a size class; other rows say once, few or many, or leave the size out.

J gene | clone size | V gene | D gene | CDR3 protein | CDR3 DNA
TRBJ1-2 | NA | TRBV6-5 | NA | CASRPSGTNYGYTF | TGTGCCAGCAGGCCCTCCGGGACCAACTATGGCTACACCTTC
TRBJ1-5 | NA | TRBV28 | NA | CASKKGGSASNQPQHF | TGTGCCAGCAAGAAGGGGGGTTCGGCTAGCAATCAGCCCCAGCATTTT
TRBJ2-2 | NA | TRBV5-6 | NA | CASSLNTGELFF | TGTGCCAGCAGCTTGAACACCGGGGAGCTGTTTTTT
TRBJ2-1 | NA | TRBV18 | TRBD2 | CASSQPGLAGVIRYNEQFF | TGTGCCAGCTCACAACCGGGACTAGCGGGAGTCATAAGGTACAATGAGCAGTTCTTC
TRBJ1-5 | NA | TRBV30 | NA | CAWASNQGQPQHF | TGTGCCTGGGCCTCAAACCAAGGCCAGCCCCAGCATTTT
TRBJ2-5 | NA | TRBV7-2 | NA | CASSLQGRYQETQYF | TGTGCCAGCAGCTTACAGGGGAGGTACCAAGAGACCCAGTACTTC
TRBJ1-5 | NA | TRBV18 | NA | CASSPPTATIGNQPQHF | TGTGCCAGCTCACCACCTACGGCTACAATAGGCAATCAGCCCCAGCATTTT
TRBJ2-7 | NA | TRBV2 | NA | CASRDPFDIYEQYF | TGTGCCAGCAGAGACCCCTTCGACATTTACGAGCAGTACTTC
TRBJ1-6 | NA | TRBV19 | NA | CASSIDGARNNSPLHF | TGTGCCAGTAGTATAGATGGGGCGCGGAATAATTCACCCCTCCACTTT
TRBJ2-2 | NA | TRBV2 | NA | CASRPLGLSGELFF | TGTGCCAGCAGGCCCTTGGGACTCTCCGGGGAGCTGTTTTTT
TRBJ2-7 | NA | TRBV19 | TRBD2 | CASTPRTSGIYEQYF | TGTGCCAGTACCCCCCGGACTAGCGGGATCTACGAGCAGTACTTC
TRBJ2-5 | NA | TRBV18 | TRBD1 | CASSPPGQGTETQYF | TGTGCCAGCTCACCACCGGGACAGGGGACAGAGACCCAGTACTTC
TRBJ1-1 | few | TRBV11-2 | NA | CASSLERNTEAFF | TGTGCCAGCAGCTTGGAGAGGAACACTGAAGCTTTCTTT
TRBJ1-1 | NA | TRBV5-1 | NA | CASSMTAAGEAFF | TGCGCCAGCAGCATGACAGCTGCTGGGGAAGCTTTCTTT
TRBJ2-5 | NA | TRBV4-3 | TRBD2 | CASSPGTSAQTQYF | TGCGCCAGCAGCCCCGGGACTAGCGCGCAGACCCAGTACTTC
TRBJ2-7 | few | TRBV7-2 | NA | CASSLEGGGPYEQYF | TGTGCCAGCAGCTTAGAGGGCGGCGGACCCTACGAGCAGTACTTC
TRBJ2-7 | NA | TRBV7-2 | TRBD1 | CASSPAGTGTVFF | TGTGCCAGCAGCCCGGCAGGGACAGGAACCGTCTTCTTC
TRBJ2-7 | NA | TRBV6-5 | NA | CASSYSSSSYEQYF | TGTGCCAGCAGTTACTCAAGCAGCTCCTACGAGCAGTACTTC
TRBJ1-3 | NA | TRBV21-1 | NA | CASSVFSGNTIYF | TGTGCCAGCAGCGTCTTCTCTGGAAACACCATATATTTT
TRBJ2-2 | NA | TRBV15 | TRBD2 | CATSRSVPTSGGELFF | TGTGCCACCAGCAGATCTGTGCCGACTAGCGGCGGGGAGCTGTTTTTT
TRBJ1-1 | NA | TRBV6-5 | NA | CASSYGWGNTEAFF | TGTGCCAGCAGTTACGGGTGGGGGAACACTGAAGCTTTCTTT
TRBJ2-3 | NA | TRBV29-1 | NA | CSVEGGSTDTQYF | TGCAGCGTTGAGGGGGGAAGCACAGATACGCAGTATTTT
TRBJ1-2 | NA | TRBV10-3 | NA | CAIRDVDRLGGYTF | TGTGCCATCAGAGATGTTGATAGGCTGGGGGGCTACACCTTC
TRBJ2-1 | NA | TRBV7-2 | NA | CASSSVGAYNEQFF | TGTGCCAGCAGCTCAGTGGGGGCCTACAATGAGCAGTTCTTC
TRBJ1-1 | few | TRBV27 | NA | CASSLTYQGNTEAFF | TGTGCCAGCAGTTTAACGTATCAGGGGAACACTGAAGCTTTCTTT
TRBJ2-4 | NA | TRBV5-8 | TRBD2 | CASSLTSGELAKNIQYF | TGTGCCAGCAGCTTGACTAGCGGGGAACTAGCCAAAAACATTCAGTACTTC
TRBJ2-4 | NA | TRBV19 | TRBD1 | CASSIDSGTGANKDIQYF | TGTGCCAGTAGTATAGATTCCGGGACAGGGGCAAATAAGGACATTCAGTACTTC
TRBJ2-3 | NA | TRBV7-6 | TRBD2 | CASSLRPAGLADTQYF | TGTGCCAGCAGCTTGCGGCCAGCGGGATTAGCAGATACGCAGTATTTT
TRBJ2-3 | NA | TRBV19 | NA | CASSIGVGGGLATQYF | TGTGCCAGTAGTATAGGCGTCGGGGGAGGTTTAGCTACGCAGTATTTT
TRBJ2-6 | NA | TRBV6-6 | NA | CASSYGGAGANVLTF | TGTGCCAGCAGTTACGGGGGAGCCGGGGCCAACGTCCTGACTTTC
TRBJ1-2 | NA | TRBV5-4 | NA | CASSLIQGNYGYTF | TGTGCCAGCAGCTTGATTCAGGGCAACTATGGCTACACCTTC
TRBJ2-7 | NA | TRBV7-9 | TRBD2 | CASSPRELAGDEQYF | TGTGCCAGCAGCCCCCGGGAGCTAGCGGGAGACGAGCAGTACTTC
TRBJ1-5 | NA | TRBV7-3 | NA | CASSPDQTQPQHF | TGTGCCAGCAGCCCGGACCAGACTCAGCCCCAGCATTTT
TRBJ2-2 | NA | TRBV5-6 | NA | CASSLRGGLHTGELFF | TGTGCCAGCAGCTTGAGGGGGGGACTTCACACCGGGGAGCTGTTTTTT
TRBJ1-2 | NA | TRBV19 | TRBD1 | CASSSDRGIFGGYTF | TGTGCCAGTAGTTCGGACAGGGGGATCTTCGGGGGCTACACCTTC
TRBJ1-1 | NA | TRBV11-2 | NA | CASSFRALNTEAFF | TGTGCCAGCAGCTTCAGGGCCTTGAACACTGAAGCTTTCTTT
TRBJ2-7 | few | TRBV29-1 | NA | CSVTTRVGGEQYF | TGCAGCGTAACCACTAGGGTGGGGGGAGAGCAGTACTTC
TRBJ1-2 | once | TRBV7-9 | NA | CASSLAIGQPGGYTF | TGTGCCAGCAGCTTAGCGATAGGACAGCCCGGGGGCTACACCTTC
TRBJ2-7 | NA | TRBV18 | NA | CASSPGQDYEQYF | TGTGCCAGCTCCCCGGGACAAGACTACGAGCAGTACTTC
TRBJ2-3 | NA | TRBV5-1 | TRBD2 | CASSLAASGGKTDTQYF | TGCGCCAGCAGCTTGGCGGCTAGCGGGGGCAAGACAGATACGCAGTATTTT
TRBJ2-7 | medium-sized | TRBV7-6 | TRBD2 | CASSAGLAGTYEQYF | TGTGCCAGCAGCGCGGGACTAGCGGGGACCTACGAGCAGTACTTC
TRBJ2-7 | NA | TRBV13 | TRBD2 | CASSTGRAYEQYF | TGTGCCAGCAGTACCGGGAGGGCCTACGAGCAGTACTTC
TRBJ1-1 | NA | TRBV10-3 | NA | CAISRTVNTEAFF | TGTGCCATCAGTCGGACGGTGAACACTGAAGCTTTCTTT
TRBJ1-4 | NA | TRBV5-1 | TRBD1 | CASSFYGTVNNEKLFF | TGCGCCAGCAGCTTCTACGGGACAGTGAATAATGAAAAACTGTTTTTT
TRBJ2-3 | NA | TRBV10-2 | NA | CASSERAQDTQYF | TGCGCCAGCAGTGAACGGGCCCAAGATACGCAGTATTTT
TRBJ2-5 | once | TRBV6-1 | NA | CASSPNRGAQETQYF | TGTGCCAGCAGTCCAAATAGGGGGGCCCAAGAGACCCAGTACTTC
TRBJ1-4 | NA | TRBV30 | TRBD1 | CAWSGTGGPYNEKLFF | TGTGCCTGGAGTGGCACAGGGGGCCCCTATAATGAAAAACTGTTTTTT
TRBJ2-5 | NA | TRBV2 | NA | CASAPVETQYF | TGTGCCAGCGCCCCTGTGGAGACCCAGTACTTC
TRBJ2-7 | NA | TRBV5-6 | NA | CASSFDGSLYEQYF | TGTGCCAGCAGCTTCGATGGGTCCCTATACGAGCAGTACTTC
TRBJ1-4 | NA | TRBV9 | TRBD1 | CASSVTGTGGRGDEKLFF | TGTGCCAGCAGCGTAACCGGGACAGGGGGCCGAGGGGACGAAAAACTGTTTTTT
TRBJ1-6 | NA | TRBV11-2 | TRBD1 | CALAPGTANSPLHF | TGTGCCCTAGCCCCCGGGACAGCCAATTCACCCCTCCACTTT
TRBJ2-5 | NA | TRBV19 | NA | CASSINVGAGETQYF | TGTGCCAGTAGTATTAATGTCGGGGCCGGGGAGACCCAGTACTTC
TRBJ2-2 | once | TRBV11-2 | NA | CASSFNGDSPTTGELFF | TGTGCCAGCAGCTTTAACGGGGATTCTCCGACCACCGGGGAGCTGTTTTTT